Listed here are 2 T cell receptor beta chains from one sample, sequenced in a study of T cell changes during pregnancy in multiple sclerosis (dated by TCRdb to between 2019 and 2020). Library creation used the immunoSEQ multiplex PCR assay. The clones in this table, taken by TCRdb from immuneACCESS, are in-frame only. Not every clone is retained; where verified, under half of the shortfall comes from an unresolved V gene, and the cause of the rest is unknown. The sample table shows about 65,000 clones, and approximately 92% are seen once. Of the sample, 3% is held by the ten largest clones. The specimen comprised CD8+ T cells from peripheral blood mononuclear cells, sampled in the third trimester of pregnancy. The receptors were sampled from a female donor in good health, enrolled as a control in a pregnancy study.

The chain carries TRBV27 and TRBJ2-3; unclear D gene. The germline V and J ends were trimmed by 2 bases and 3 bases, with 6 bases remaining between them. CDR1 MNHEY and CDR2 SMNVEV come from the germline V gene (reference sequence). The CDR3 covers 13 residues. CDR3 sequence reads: CASSLTLTDTQYF. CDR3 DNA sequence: TGTGCCAGCAGTTTAACCCTAACAGATACGCAGTATTTT.

The CDR3 protein is CASISWTENTEAFF. DNA of the CDR3: TGTGCCAGTATATCATGGACAGAGAACACTGAAGCTTTCTTT. The chain carries TRBV19 and TRBJ1-1, with a weak D call TRBD1 (6 bases). This CDR3 has 14 amino acids. Germline CDR1 LNHDA, CDR2 SQIVND (reference sequence). Trimming cost V 7 bases and J 1 base, with 13 bases left between them.